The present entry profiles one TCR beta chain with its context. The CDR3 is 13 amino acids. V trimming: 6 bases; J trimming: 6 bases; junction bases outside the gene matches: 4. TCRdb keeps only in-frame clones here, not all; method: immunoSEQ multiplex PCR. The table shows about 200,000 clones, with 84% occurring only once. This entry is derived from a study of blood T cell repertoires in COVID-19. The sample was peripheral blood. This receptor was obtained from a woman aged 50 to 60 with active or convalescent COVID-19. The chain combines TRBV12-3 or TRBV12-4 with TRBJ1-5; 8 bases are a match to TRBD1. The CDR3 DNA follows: TGTGCCAGCAGGTACAGGGGGACTCAGCCCCAGCATTTT. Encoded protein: CASRYRGTQPQHF.